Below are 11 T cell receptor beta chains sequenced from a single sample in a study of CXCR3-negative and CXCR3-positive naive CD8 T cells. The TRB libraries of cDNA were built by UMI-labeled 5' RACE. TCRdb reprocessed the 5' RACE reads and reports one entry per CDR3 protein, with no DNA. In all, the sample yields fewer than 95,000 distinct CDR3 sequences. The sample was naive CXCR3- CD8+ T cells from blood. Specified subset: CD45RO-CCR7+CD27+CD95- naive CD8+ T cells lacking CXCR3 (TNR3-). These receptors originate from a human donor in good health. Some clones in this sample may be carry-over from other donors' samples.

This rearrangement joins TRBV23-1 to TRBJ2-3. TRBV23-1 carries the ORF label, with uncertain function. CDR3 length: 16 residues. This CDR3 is CASSQSFRPSTDTQYF.

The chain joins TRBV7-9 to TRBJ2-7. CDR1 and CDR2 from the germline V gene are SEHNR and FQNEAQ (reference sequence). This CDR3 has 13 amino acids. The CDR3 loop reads CASSLVVAREQYF.

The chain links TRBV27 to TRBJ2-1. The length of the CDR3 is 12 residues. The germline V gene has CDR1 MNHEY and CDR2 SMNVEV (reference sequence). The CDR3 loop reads CASSFQDNEQFF.

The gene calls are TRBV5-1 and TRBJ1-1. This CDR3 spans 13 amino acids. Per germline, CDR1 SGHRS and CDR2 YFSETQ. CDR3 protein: CASSLDGGAEAFF.

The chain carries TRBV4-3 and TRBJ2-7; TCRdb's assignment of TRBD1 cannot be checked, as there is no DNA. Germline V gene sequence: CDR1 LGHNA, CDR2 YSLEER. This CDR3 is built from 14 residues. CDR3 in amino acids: CASSQKGGVREQYF.

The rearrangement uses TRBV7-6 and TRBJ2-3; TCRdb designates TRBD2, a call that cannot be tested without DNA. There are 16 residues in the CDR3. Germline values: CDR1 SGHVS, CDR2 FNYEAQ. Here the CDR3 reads CASSLIAGGPSDTQYF.

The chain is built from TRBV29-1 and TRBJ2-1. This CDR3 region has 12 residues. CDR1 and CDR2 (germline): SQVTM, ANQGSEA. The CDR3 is CSVRTEADEQFF.

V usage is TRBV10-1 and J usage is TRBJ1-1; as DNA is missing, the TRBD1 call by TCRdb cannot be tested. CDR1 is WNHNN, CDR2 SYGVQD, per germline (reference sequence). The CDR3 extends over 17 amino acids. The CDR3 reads CASSNDPEDRVNTEAFF.

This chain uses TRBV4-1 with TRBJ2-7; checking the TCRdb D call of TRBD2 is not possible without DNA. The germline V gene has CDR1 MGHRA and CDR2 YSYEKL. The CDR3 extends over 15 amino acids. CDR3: CASSEGLAETYEQYF.

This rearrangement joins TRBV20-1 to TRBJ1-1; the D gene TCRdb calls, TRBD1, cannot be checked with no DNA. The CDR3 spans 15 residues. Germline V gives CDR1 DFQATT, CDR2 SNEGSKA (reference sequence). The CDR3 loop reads CSAITLGIIRDKNFF.

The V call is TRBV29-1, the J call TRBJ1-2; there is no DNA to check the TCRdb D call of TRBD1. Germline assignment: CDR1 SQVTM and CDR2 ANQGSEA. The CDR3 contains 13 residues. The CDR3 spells CSVPRTGGSGYTF.